The 23 T cell receptor beta chains listed next were all sequenced from one sample in a study of memory CD4+ T cells and cytomegalovirus serostatus. Assay: immunoSEQ multiplex PCR; the TCRdb copy retains only in-frame clones and omits some. The table lists tens of thousands of clones, 75% to 90% of them singletons. The sort gate was single viable CD3+CD4+CD8-CD45RO+ cells for memory CD4+ T cells. The sequenced sample was memory CD4+ T cells from blood. The receptors were gathered from an adult in good health and CMV-seronegative.

Concerning this clone itself: The junction does not match germline at one end; this may be a read error. The V and J genes are TRBV25-1 and TRBJ1-6; no reliable D call. The CDR3 extends over 15 amino acids. Germline CDR1 and CDR2: MGHDK and SYGVNS. This chain's CDR3 is CASSESAGYDSPLHF. For the CDR3, the DNA is TGTGCCAGCAGTGAATCTGCAGGCTATGATTCACCCCTCCACTTT. Complete variable domain (other parts from reference TRBV25-1 and TRBJ1-6): EADIYQTPRYLVIGTGKKITLECSQTMGHDKMYWYQQDPGMELHLIHYSYGVNSTEKGDLSSESTVSRIRTEHFPLTLESARPSHTSQYLCASSESAGYDSPLHFGNGTRLTVT.

The chain employs TRBV7-2 and TRBJ2-1, with D possibly matching TRBD1 (6 bases). Per the germline V gene, CDR1 is SGHTA and CDR2 is FQGNSA. The CDR3 consists of 15 residues. Trimming shortened V by 3 bases and J by 8 bases, and 17 bases separated the two germline ends. In DNA, the CDR3 is TGTGCCAGCAGCTTCCGAGGGGGTATCATTGATGAGCAGTTCTTC. It translates to CASSFRGGIIDEQFF.

The chain joins TRBV28 to TRBJ1-4; maybe TRBD1 (6 bases). This CDR3 is 16 amino acids long. The germline CDR1 and CDR2 sequences are MDHEN and SYDVKM. The germline V and J ends were trimmed by 3 bases and 0 bases, with 11 bases remaining between them. The CDR3: CASSFWDIATNEKLFF. CDR3 in DNA: TGTGCCAGCAGTTTCTGGGACATTGCAACTAATGAAAAACTGTTTTTT.

The V and J genes are TRBV5-1 and TRBJ1-3, with 8 bases that match TRBD1. Germline CDR1 and CDR2: SGHRS and YFSETQ. V shed 5 bases and J 3 bases; nucleotides not matched to a gene: 10. The CDR3 is 16 amino acids. The CDR3 DNA sequence: TGCGCCAGCAGTTTGTACCAGGGGGCATATGGAAACACCATATATTTT. Residues: CASSLYQGAYGNTIYF.

This clone occurred once. CDR3 loop: CASSDGRTEAFF. CDR3 sequence (DNA): TGTGCCAGCAGTGACGGACGGACTGAAGCTTTCTTT. V and J are TRBV6-1 and TRBJ1-1, with D uncertain. The CDR3 is made up of 12 amino acids. CDR1 MNHNS and CDR2 SASEGT come from the germline V gene. V was cut by 3 bases and J by 5 bases, with 7 bases left in between.

The chain combines TRBV7-8 with TRBJ1-1; tentative D call: TRBD1 (5 bases). The CDR3 is 13 amino acids. The germline gives CDR1 SGHVS, CDR2 FQNEAQ. Trimming removed 3 bases from V and 5 bases from J, with 10 bases in between. The CDR3 region is CASSFGGETEAFF. The CDR3 nucleotides are TGTGCCAGCAGCTTTGGAGGGGAAACTGAAGCTTTCTTT.

The chain combines TRBV28 with TRBJ2-1; D is ambiguous. The length of the CDR3 is 14 residues. Germline assignment: CDR1 MDHEN and CDR2 SYDVKM. V was clipped by 5 bases and J by 2 bases, with 10 bases between them. CDR3 DNA sequence: TGTGCCAGCAGTATTAGGACCACCTACAATGAGCAGTTCTTC. Protein sequence: CASSIRTTYNEQFF. The variable domain in full, with the rest retrieved from reference TRBV28 and TRBJ2-1, is DVKVTQSSRYLVKRTGEKVFLECVQDMDHENMFWYRQDPGLGLRLIYFSYDVKMKEKGDIPEGYSVSREKKERFSLILESASTNQTSMYLCASSIRTTYNEQFFGPGTRLTVL.

The gene calls are TRBV30 and TRBJ1-2; D uncertain. This CDR3 has 12 amino acids. Germline V gene data show CDR1 as GTSNPN and CDR2 as SVGIG (reference sequence). V was cut by 1 base and J by 0 bases, with 3 bases left in between. CDR3 sequence reads: CAWSGPNYGYTF. CDR3 coding DNA: TGTGCCTGGAGTGGTCCTAACTATGGCTACACCTTC.

The chain carries TRBV30 and TRBJ2-7; 7 bases map to TRBD1. Germline V lookup: CDR1 GTSNPN, CDR2 SVGIG (reference sequence). The CDR3 spans 14 residues. J lost 4 bases, V lost 2 bases, and 8 bases had no gene match. The CDR3, as DNA: TGTGCCTGGAGTTTGAGACAGGGAAATTACGAGCAGTACTTC. Translation: CAWSLRQGNYEQYF.

This chain links TRBV5-4 with TRBJ2-3, with a tentative D call TRBD2 (6 bases). Germline V gene sequence: CDR1 SGHNT, CDR2 YYREEE (reference sequence). The CDR3 has 15 residues. The V end lost 2 bases, the J end lost 0 bases, and 10 bases lay between the germline ends. The CDR3 protein is CASSLLAYSTDTQYF. The CDR3 DNA reads as TGTGCCAGCAGCTTACTAGCCTATAGCACAGATACGCAGTATTTT.

A single count supports this clone. The chain couples TRBV27 to TRBJ2-4, with 12 bases matching TRBD1. The length of the CDR3 is 19 residues. V lost 0 bases and J lost 0; bases outside the gene matches: 6. Germline lookup yields CDR1 MNHEY and CDR2 SMNVEV (reference sequence). CDR3 amino acids: CASSLSGQGAKIAKNIQYF. The CDR3 region has the DNA TGTGCCAGCAGTTTATCGGGACAGGGGGCGAAAATAGCCAAAAACATTCAGTACTTC.

The V gene is TRBV15, the J gene TRBJ2-3; D not certain. The CDR3 is 13 residues long. Germline-derived CDR1 and CDR2 are LNHNV and YYDKDF (reference sequence). V was pared by 1 base and J by 2 bases, with 4 bases between. The CDR3 nucleotides read TGTGCCACCAGCAGAGTCTTCACAGATACGCAGTATTTT. This gives the protein CATSRVFTDTQYF.

This clone was picked up a small number of times. This rearrangement joins TRBV19 to TRBJ2-1; 16 nucleotides line up with TRBD2. The CDR3 is 16 amino acids. Germline CDR1 reads LNHDA; CDR2 reads SQIVND (reference sequence). The V segment lost 5 bases and the J segment 10 bases; nucleotides outside the gene matches: 8. The CDR3, as DNA: TGTGCCAGTAGTCCAAAGGGACTAGCGGGGGGGCGGGAGCAGTTCTTC. Translating gives CASSPKGLAGGREQFF.

The J gene is TRBJ2-1, the V gene TRBV19; weak D call: TRBD2 (6 bases). The CDR3 runs 15 residues. Germline-derived CDR1 and CDR2 are LNHDA and SQIVND (reference sequence). V shed 5 bases and J shed 5 bases, with 16 bases lying between them. The CDR3 spells CASSSQRAQHNEQFF. The CDR3 region has the DNA TGTGCCAGTAGTTCCCAGCGGGCCCAACACAATGAGCAGTTCTTC.

This clone was detected only a few times. This chain joins TRBV4-1 and TRBJ2-7, with 14 bases fitting TRBD2. V lost 5 bases, J lost 2 bases, and 2 bases stayed unmatched. The CDR3 is made up of 15 amino acids. From germline, CDR1 is MGHRA and CDR2 YSYEKL. The CDR3 DNA reads TGCGCCAGCAGCTTGACTAGCGGGAGGGCCTACGAGCAGTACTTC. Translating gives CASSLTSGRAYEQYF.

The chain employs TRBV2 and TRBJ1-2; D may be TRBD1 (5 bases). The CDR3 is 14 amino acids. Looked up from germline, CDR1 is SNHLY and CDR2 is FYNNEI. The V gene lost 6 bases and the J gene lost 0 bases, with 11 bases spanning the gap. DNA for the CDR3: TGTGCCAGCAGAGACAGAGAAACTAACTATGGCTACACCTTC. Protein product: CASRDRETNYGYTF.

The chain joins TRBV18 to TRBJ2-2; the D gene is possibly TRBD2 (6 bases). The V gene lost 2 bases and the J gene lost 5 bases, with 6 bases spanning the gap. Germline V gene data show CDR1 as KGHSH and CDR2 as LQKENI. The CDR3 length is 13 residues. The CDR3 region is CASSPGGTGELFF. The CDR3 DNA follows: TGTGCCAGCTCACCAGGAGGGACCGGGGAGCTGTTTTTT.

This clone was seen only once. This chain links TRBV25-1 with TRBJ2-3; a possible D gene is TRBD1 (6 bases). V was shortened by 6 bases and J by 0 bases, with 13 bases between the two germline ends. Germline V gene lookup returns CDR1 MGHDK and CDR2 SYGVNS. CDR3 length equals 15 residues. CDR3 DNA sequence: TGTGCCAGCAGCGGGGTGGGGGCTAGCACAGATACGCAGTATTTT. Its translation is CASSGVGASTDTQYF.

This chain joins TRBV6-5 and TRBJ2-7; 9 bases fit TRBD1. The CDR3 extends over 15 amino acids. Germline CDR1 and CDR2: MNHEY and SVGAGI. V lost 6 bases to trimming and J lost 4 bases; unmatched junction nucleotides: 10. The CDR3 region has the DNA TGTGCCAGCAGCGACGCCGGGACAGGGACTTACGAGCAGTACTTC. Translation: CASSDAGTGTYEQYF.

The chain combines TRBV5-1 with TRBJ2-7; D remains unclear. Germline V lookup: CDR1 SGHRS, CDR2 YFSETQ. V dropped 4 bases and J dropped 2 bases, with 13 bases sitting between them. The CDR3 has 14 amino acids. CDR3 nucleotide sequence: TGCGCCAGCAGCAAAGGCGTCGGCCCCTACGAGCAGTACTTC. Translating gives CASSKGVGPYEQYF. Complete variable domain (other parts from reference TRBV5-1 and TRBJ2-7): KAGVTQTPRYLIKTRGQQVTLSCSPISGHRSVSWYQQTPGQGLQFLFEYFSETQRNKGNFPGRFSGRQFSNSRSEMNVSTLELGDSALYLCASSKGVGPYEQYFGPGTRLTVT.

V usage is TRBV19 and J usage is TRBJ1-4; 8 bases line up with TRBD1. V lost 4 bases to trimming and J lost 5 bases; unmatched junction nucleotides: 6. The germline gives CDR1 LNHDA, CDR2 SQIVND (reference sequence). This CDR3 contains 15 residues. CDR3 sequence: CASSTGQGTNEKLFF. The CDR3 nucleotides are TGTGCCAGTAGTACCGGACAGGGCACGAATGAAAAACTGTTTTTT.

The chain couples TRBV2 to TRBJ2-7; 7 nucleotides line up with TRBD1. Germline assignment: CDR1 SNHLY and CDR2 FYNNEI. CDR3 size: 14 residues. J lost 4 bases, V lost 2 bases, and 5 bases had no gene match. For the CDR3, the DNA is TGTGCCAGCAGTGAACAGGGGGAGTGGTACGAGCAGTACTTC. Its protein is CASSEQGEWYEQYF.

For this clone: The sample contains more than one DNA sequence encoding this CDR3. The rearrangement uses TRBV5-1 and TRBJ2-1; 9 bases are a match to TRBD2. Germline CDR1 reads SGHRS; CDR2 reads YFSETQ. The J segment lost 6 bases and the V segment lost 2 bases, leaving 6 bases of the junction unmatched. The CDR3 runs to 15 residues. The DNA for the CDR3 is TGCGCCAGCAGCTTAAGTAGCGGGGGCCCCAATGAGCAGTTCTTC. The encoded protein is CASSLSSGGPNEQFF.